This TCR beta chain was profiled in a study of T cell responses to AZD1222 COVID-19 vaccine. Generated by immunoSEQ multiplex PCR, the TCRdb table keeps only in-frame clones and is missing some. There are 210,000 or so clones in the sample; roughly 94% occur only once, and roughly 1.8% lies in the top ten. The CDR3 has 14 amino acids. The germline CDR1 and CDR2 sequences are MDHEN and SYDVKM. The V end lost 2 bases, the J end lost 1 base, and 8 bases lay between the germline ends. The chain joins TRBV28 to TRBJ1-1; tentative D call: TRBD1 (5 bases). The sequencing here drew on peripheral blood, taken 28 days after the second dose of the MenACWY control vaccine. The receptor's source is an adult who received the MenACWY meningococcal vaccine as a control. The CDR3 here is CASSLGQGNTEAFF. In DNA form, the CDR3 reads TGTGCCAGCAGTTTAGGTCAGGGGAACACTGAAGCTTTCTTT. Using reference TRBV28 and TRBJ1-1 for the parts outside the CDR3, the full variable domain is DVKVTQSSRYLVKRTGEKVFLECVQDMDHENMFWYRQDPGLGLRLIYFSYDVKMKEKGDIPEGYSVSREKKERFSLILESASTNQTSMYLCASSLGQGNTEAFFGQGTRLTVV.